This T cell receptor (beta chain) was sequenced during a study of cytomegalovirus exposure and HLA in healthy donors. PCR involved 60 Vbeta and 13 Jbeta primers. Per the original methods: Approximately 73 million unique TCR beta chains, 9 million to 11 million shared, were counted in a later analysis. Only in-frame clones appear in the TCRdb table, and some are missing; sequencing was by immunoSEQ multiplex PCR. Clone size and the V and J calls come from that table; the DNA yielded D and trimming. Here the sample spans roughly 130,000 clones, about 80% being singletons. Points on this clone: The antigen is unknown.

The germline gives CDR1 SEHNR, CDR2 FQNEAQ (reference sequence). Trimming cost V 5 bases and J 9 bases; bases outside gene matches: 3. The CDR3 covers 14 residues. Study-level results: The likely origin of a cluster of highly shared sequence variants was a sequencing artifact. According to the study, around 160 TCR beta chains were cytomegalovirus-associated. Previous analysis showed most TCR beta V segments were productive about 87% or about 30% of the time.

The receptor comes from a man in his forties or fifties in good health and CMV-seronegative. The genes are TRBV7-9 and TRBJ1-6, with TRBD1 identical over 11 bases. The sequencing input was PBMCs. The CDR3 DNA reads as TGTGCCAGCAGCCGGACAGGGGGCTTTTCACCCCTCCACTTT. As protein: CASSRTGGFSPLHF.